Presented here are 31 T cell receptor beta chains from one specimen sequenced in a study of T cells after somatic rescue of genetic block. Repertoires were generated with immunoSEQ multiplex PCR, while TCRdb's copy carries only in-frame clones and drops some. The sample records 13,000 to 15,000 clones, roughly 70% being singletons. The sequenced sample was peripheral blood mononuclear cells (PBMCs). The receptors were gathered from a man between 18 and 35 years old.

The gene calls are TRBV7-2 and TRBJ2-5, with TRBD1 identical over 12 bases. This CDR3 is built from 15 residues. Germline V gene data show CDR1 as SGHTA and CDR2 as FQGNSA. Unmatched junction bases numbered 5, after V lost 5 bases and J lost 4 bases. CDR3 nucleotides: TGTGCCAGCAGCCCATGGGACAGGGGGCTAGAGACCCAGTACTTC. This sequence encodes CASSPWDRGLETQYF.

The chain joins TRBV30 to TRBJ2-2; TRBD1 is a possible D gene (5 bases). V was pared by 2 bases and J by 5 bases, with 15 bases between. Germline V gene lookup returns CDR1 GTSNPN and CDR2 SVGIG (reference sequence). The CDR3 length is 15 residues. CDR3 DNA: TGTGCCTGGAGTCCCCTTGGGGCGCAAACCGGGGAGCTGTTTTTT. It is translated as CAWSPLGAQTGELFF.

The V gene is TRBV19, the J gene TRBJ1-5; no definite D call. Per germline, CDR1 LNHDA and CDR2 SQIVND (reference sequence). CDR3 length: 13 amino acids. Trimming shortened V by 5 bases and J by 4 bases, and 9 bases separated the two germline ends. In nucleotides, the CDR3 is TGTGCCAGTAGTTTCACGGGGAATCAGCCCCAGCATTTT. Its protein product is CASSFTGNQPQHF. Looking up the rest from reference TRBV19 and TRBJ1-5 gives the full variable domain: DGGITQSPKYLFRKEGQNVTLSCEQNLNHDAMYWYRQDPGQGLRLIYYSQIVNDFQKGDIAEGYSVSREKKESFPLTVTSAQKNPTAFYLCASSFTGNQPQHFGDGTRLSIL.

The chain joins TRBV28 to TRBJ2-7; 9 bases line up with TRBD2. Germline values: CDR1 MDHEN, CDR2 SYDVKM. V trimming: 2 bases; J trimming: 6 bases; junction bases outside the gene matches: 5. The length of the CDR3 is 14 residues. DNA of the CDR3: TGTGCCAGCAGTTTAGCGGGAGGGCCCTCCGAGCAGTACTTC. This codes for CASSLAGGPSEQYF.

V and J are TRBV18 and TRBJ2-5; 10 bases fit TRBD1. Trimming cost V 5 bases and J 1 base; bases outside gene matches: 7. CDR3 size: 16 residues. From germline, CDR1 is KGHSH and CDR2 LQKENI. The CDR3 protein is CASSALTGGGQETQYF. The CDR3 DNA is TGTGCCAGCTCAGCCTTGACAGGGGGCGGCCAAGAGACCCAGTACTTC.

This clone was observed a single time. Here the CDR3 DNA reads TGTGCCAGCAGCCAAGATTTCGGGATCTCTGGAAACACCATATATTTT. Translating it yields CASSQDFGISGNTIYF. V gene TRBV14 combines with J gene TRBJ1-3, with unresolved D. V shed 0 bases and J shed 0 bases, with 9 bases lying between them. CDR3 length: 16 amino acids. The germline V gene has CDR1 SGHDN and CDR2 FVKESK.

In this sample, this clone turned up a few times. The rearrangement joins TRBV9 to TRBJ2-7; 9 bases are a match to TRBD2. J lost 0 bases, V lost 0 bases, and 1 base had no gene match. The germline CDR1 and CDR2 sequences are SGDLS and YYNGEE. The CDR3 loop spans 15 amino acids. The CDR3, as DNA: TGTGCCAGCAGCGTAGGCGGGGGGGGCTCCTACGAGCAGTACTTC. Amino acid sequence: CASSVGGGGSYEQYF. Complete variable domain (other parts from reference TRBV9 and TRBJ2-7): DSGVTQTPKHLITATGQRVTLRCSPRSGDLSVYWYQQSLDQGLQFLIQYYNGEERAKGNILERFSAQQFPDLHSELNLSSLELGDSALYFCASSVGGGGSYEQYFGPGTRLTVT.

This clone was detected a few times. The rearrangement uses TRBV27 and TRBJ2-3, with 13 positions matching TRBD2. Germline V gene lookup returns CDR1 MNHEY and CDR2 SMNVEV (reference sequence). The junction had 5 bases not matched to a gene; V was cut back by 5 bases and J by 3 bases. This CDR3 is 16 amino acids long. The CDR3 DNA is TGTGCCAGCAGTCCCAGGACTAGCGGGAGTACAGATACGCAGTATTTT. It codes for CASSPRTSGSTDTQYF.

The V and J genes are TRBV18 and TRBJ2-5; the D call may be TRBD1 or TRBD2 (5 bases each). V gave up 0 bases and J gave up 5 bases, with 10 bases separating them. The CDR3 is 14 amino acids. Germline V gene sequence: CDR1 KGHSH, CDR2 LQKENI. CDR3 sequence: CASSPPVGDETQYF. CDR3 DNA: TGTGCCAGCTCACCACCGGTAGGGGACGAGACCCAGTACTTC.

The chain is built from TRBV19 and TRBJ1-2; 8 bases map to TRBD1. Unmatched junction bases numbered 11, after V lost 2 bases and J lost 0 bases. Germline V gene sequence: CDR1 LNHDA, CDR2 SQIVND (reference sequence). The CDR3 totals 18 residues. The CDR3 is CASSISGTGGGANYGYTF. The CDR3 DNA reads as TGTGCCAGTAGTATATCCGGGACAGGTGGCGGAGCTAACTATGGCTACACCTTC.

The V call is TRBV5-1, the J call TRBJ2-3, with D perhaps given as TRBD1 or TRBD2 (5 bases each). V lost 6 bases, J lost 5 bases, and 7 bases lay in between. Germline V gene lookup returns CDR1 SGHRS and CDR2 YFSETQ. The CDR3 consists of 11 residues. Here the CDR3 reads CASNGGDTQYF. CDR3 DNA sequence: TGCGCCAGCAATGGGGGAGATACGCAGTATTTT.

This chain connects TRBV30 to TRBJ1-3; D is undetermined. The CDR3 loop spans 14 amino acids. In germline, CDR1 is GTSNPN, CDR2 SVGIG (reference sequence). Trimming stripped 3 bases from V and 2 bases from J, with 11 bases between. The CDR3 DNA reads TGTGCCTGGAGACCTCCGGGCCCTGGAAACACCATATATTTT. Its translation: CAWRPPGPGNTIYF.

The chain joins TRBV18 to TRBJ2-7; D may be TRBD2 (6 bases). This CDR3 is built from 12 residues. The V gene lost 3 bases and the J gene lost 9 bases, with 12 bases spanning the gap. Per the germline V gene, CDR1 is KGHSH and CDR2 is LQKENI. The CDR3, as DNA: TGTGCCAGCTCACCGGGGGGAGCTTGGCAGTACTTC. It yields the protein CASSPGGAWQYF.

This clone is deemed large. The chain employs TRBV6-5 and TRBJ2-1, with D perhaps TRBD1 (5 bases). This CDR3 is built from 13 residues. Per the germline V gene, CDR1 is MNHEY and CDR2 is SVGAGI. Trimming took 2 bases from V and 10 from J, leaving 12 bases between them. CDR3 sequence reads: CASSYELQGEQFF. The CDR3 DNA reads TGTGCCAGCAGTTACGAATTGCAGGGAGAGCAGTTCTTC.

The rearrangement joins TRBV7-7 to TRBJ2-1, with TRBD1 identical over 11 bases. The CDR3 runs to 15 residues. V gave up 5 bases and J gave up 6 bases; unmatched junction bases: 6. From germline, CDR1 is SSHAT and CDR2 FNYEAQ (reference sequence). CDR3 sequence reads: CASSPQDRGLNEQFF. CDR3 sequence (DNA): TGTGCCAGCAGCCCCCAGGACAGGGGGCTCAATGAGCAGTTCTTC.

The CDR3 sequence is CASSVRKGREQYF. The CDR3 coding sequence is TGTGCCAGCAGCGTTCGGAAGGGGCGCGAGCAGTACTTC. This chain joins TRBV14 and TRBJ2-7; D possibly corresponds to TRBD1 (5 bases). CDR3 length: 13 amino acids. Germline V gives CDR1 SGHDN, CDR2 FVKESK. The V and J ends lost 5 bases and 6 bases respectively, with 14 bases between them.

This chain uses TRBV6-6 with TRBJ2-1; a possible D gene is TRBD1 (6 bases). CDR3 length equals 16 residues. The germline V and J ends were trimmed by 0 bases and 4 bases, with 13 bases remaining between them. Germline V gives CDR1 MNHNY, CDR2 SVGAGI (reference sequence). Here the CDR3 reads CASSYSDLGAYNEQFF. The CDR3, as DNA: TGTGCCAGCAGTTACTCGGACCTGGGGGCTTACAATGAGCAGTTCTTC.

This clone appeared a single time. At one of its ends the junction is not consistent with the germline gene, which may arise from a read error. Other DNA sequences within the sample encode an identical CDR3. The chain employs TRBV6-6 and TRBJ1-5; tentatively, D is TRBD1 (6 bases). This CDR3 is built from 14 residues. The germline V gene has CDR1 MNHNY and CDR2 SVGAGI (reference sequence). The CDR3 nucleotides are TGCGCCAGCAGTTACTCGGACAGACATCAGCCCCAGCATTTT. Protein product: CASSYSDRHQPQHF.

This chain links TRBV6-5 with TRBJ2-1; 10 bases are shared with TRBD2. Germline V CDR1 and CDR2: MNHEY, SVGAGI. The CDR3 is 14 residues long. Trimming at V came to 5 bases and at J to 5 bases, leaving 3 bases not matched to a gene. The CDR3 loop reads CASSRTSGHNEQFF. As DNA, the CDR3 is TGTGCCAGCAGTCGGACTAGCGGCCACAATGAGCAGTTCTTC.

This chain uses TRBV7-9 with TRBJ2-3; a weak D match, TRBD1 (5 bases). The ends were cut back, 1 base at V and 3 bases at J, with 11 bases in the middle. The CDR3 runs 15 residues. The germline CDR1 and CDR2 sequences are SEHNR and FQNEAQ (reference sequence). The CDR3 coding sequence is TGTGCCAGCAGCTTAGAGGGCAGGGTGACAGATACGCAGTATTTT. Translating gives CASSLEGRVTDTQYF.

Judged by abundance, this clone is large. The chain carries TRBV18 and TRBJ1-6, with 9 nucleotides matching TRBD1. Trimming cost V 6 bases and J 5 bases; bases outside gene matches: 5. CDR3 length equals 15 residues. CDR1 and CDR2 from the germline V gene are KGHSH and LQKENI. The chain's CDR3 is CASSLGQGDNSPLHF. Here the CDR3 DNA reads TGTGCCAGCTCGCTGGGACAGGGCGATAATTCACCCCTCCACTTT.

Note on this clone: One end of the junction varies from germline; a read error may be responsible. The rearrangement links TRBV4-2 to TRBJ1-3; D uncertain. Germline V CDR1 and CDR2: LGHNA, YNFKEQ. This CDR3 has 15 amino acids. CDR3 bases: TGTGTCAGCAGCCAAGATGCGGCAGCTGGAAACACCATATATTTT. It translates to CVSSQDAAAGNTIYF.

The chain links TRBV11-2 to TRBJ2-7; TRBD2 aligns across 8 bases. The CDR3 loop spans 16 amino acids. The germline CDR1 and CDR2 sequences are SGHAT and FQNNGV. Trimming cost V 5 bases and J 3 bases; bases outside gene matches: 12. The CDR3: CASSLPLTSVYYEQYF. The CDR3 coding sequence is TGTGCCAGCAGCCTCCCCCTGACTAGCGTATACTACGAGCAGTACTTC.

V is TRBV7-3 and J is TRBJ2-6, with D tentatively TRBD1 (7 bases). Germline CDR1 reads SGHTA; CDR2 reads FQGTGA. V was pared by 0 bases and J by 0 bases, with 18 bases between. CDR3 length: 20 amino acids. CDR3 bases: TGTGCCAGCAGCTTAACCCGACAGGGAGGCTTGAGCTCTGGGGCCAACGTCCTGACTTTC. Translated: CASSLTRQGGLSSGANVLTF.

A single count supports this clone. The CDR3 nucleotides are TGTGCCAGCAGTGACTCTCCGGGACGGCGGGACGAGCAGTACTTC. Translation gives CASSDSPGRRDEQYF. The V and J genes are TRBV25-1 and TRBJ2-5; D possibly uses TRBD1 or TRBD2 (5 bases each). The end of the DNA is better explained by TRBJ2-7, so the J call may be wrong. CDR1 and CDR2 (germline): MGHDK, SYGVNS. This CDR3 is built from 15 residues.

The chain couples TRBV2 to TRBJ2-1; D remains unclear. The germline CDR1 and CDR2 sequences are SNHLY and FYNNEI. The CDR3 extends over 16 amino acids. V was trimmed by 2 bases and J by 0 bases, leaving 11 bases between them. The CDR3 protein is CASSELAGSSYNEQFF. CDR3 DNA: TGTGCCAGCAGTGAATTGGCCGGAAGCTCCTACAATGAGCAGTTCTTC.

The chain combines TRBV27 with TRBJ2-1; TRBD1 is a possible D gene (6 bases). CDR1 and CDR2 from the germline V gene are MNHEY and SMNVEV (reference sequence). V lost 5 bases to trimming and J lost 0 bases, with 11 bases between them. The CDR3 contains 15 residues. The CDR3 loop reads CASSLQGFSYNEQFF. The DNA for the CDR3 is TGTGCCAGCAGTCTACAGGGTTTCTCCTACAATGAGCAGTTCTTC.

This rearrangement joins TRBV5-1 to TRBJ1-3; 8 bases fit TRBD1. The CDR3 has 13 residues. The V segment lost 4 bases and the J segment 7 bases; nucleotides outside the gene matches: 4. CDR1 is SGHRS, CDR2 YFSETQ, per germline. CDR3 sequence (DNA): TGCGCCAGCAGCGGACAGGGTCGGAACACCATATATTTT. Protein: CASSGQGRNTIYF.

The rearrangement links TRBV4-1 to TRBJ2-6; unclear D gene. CDR3 length equals 15 residues. V was shortened by 1 base and J by 0 bases, with 4 bases between the two germline ends. Per germline, CDR1 MGHRA and CDR2 YSYEKL. In nucleotides, the CDR3 is TGCGCCAGCAGCCAAGGCGCCTCTGGGGCCAACGTCCTGACTTTC. This encodes CASSQGASGANVLTF.

The chain has TRBV28 and TRBJ2-1; 10 bases are shared with TRBD2. CDR1 is MDHEN and CDR2 is SYDVKM in the germline V gene. The CDR3 loop spans 20 amino acids. J was trimmed by 0 bases and V by 6 bases; bases with no gene match: 17. Written as DNA, the CDR3 is TGTGCCAGCAGCCAAATCCCGGGACTAGCGCCTTATAGCTCCTACAATGAGCAGTTCTTC. As protein: CASSQIPGLAPYSSYNEQFF.

This sequence joins TRBV6-6 and TRBJ2-7; 7 bases are shared with TRBD2. In germline, CDR1 is MNHNY, CDR2 SVGAGI (reference sequence). This CDR3 region has 12 residues. Trimming at V came to 7 bases and at J to 4 bases, leaving 4 bases not matched to a gene. The CDR3 DNA reads as TGTGCCAGCAAGCGGGAAAAGTACGAGCAGTACTTC. Amino acid sequence: CASKREKYEQYF.